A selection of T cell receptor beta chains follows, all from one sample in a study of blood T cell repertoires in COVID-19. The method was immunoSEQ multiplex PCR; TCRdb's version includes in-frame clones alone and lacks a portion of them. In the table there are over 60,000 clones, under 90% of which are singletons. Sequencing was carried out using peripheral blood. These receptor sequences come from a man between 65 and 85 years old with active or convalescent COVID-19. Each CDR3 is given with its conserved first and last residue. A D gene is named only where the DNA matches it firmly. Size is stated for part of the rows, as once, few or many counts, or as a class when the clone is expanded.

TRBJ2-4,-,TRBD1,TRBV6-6,CASSFTGDVNIQYF,TGTGCCAGCAGTTTCACAGGGGATGTAAACATTCAGTACTTC
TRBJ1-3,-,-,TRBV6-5,CATRASGNTIYF,TGTGCCACGAGGGCCTCTGGAAACACCATATATTTT
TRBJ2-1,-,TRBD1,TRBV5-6,CASTKPAGQGKGEQFF,TGTGCCAGCACTAAGCCCGCGGGACAGGGGAAAGGTGAGCAGTTCTTC
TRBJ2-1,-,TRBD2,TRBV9,CASSVELAGGRNEQFF,TGTGCCAGCAGCGTAGAACTAGCGGGAGGTAGGAATGAGCAGTTCTTC
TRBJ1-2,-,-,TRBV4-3,CASSQGRRRDTFLANYGYTF,TGCGCCAGCAGCCAGGGAAGACGCCGGGACACCTTTTTAGCTAACTATGGCTACACCTTC
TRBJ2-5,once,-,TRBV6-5,CASTAMGALQETQYF,TGTGCCAGCACCGCAATGGGGGCCTTGCAAGAGACCCAGTACTTC
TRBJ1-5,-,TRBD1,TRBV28,CASSSDRAPIRYSNQPQHF,TGTGCCAGCAGTTCTGACAGGGCGCCTATTCGCTATAGCAATCAGCCCCAGCATTTT
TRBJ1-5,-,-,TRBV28,CASMLSSQPQHF,TGTGCCAGCATGCTTTCTAGTCAGCCCCAGCATTTT
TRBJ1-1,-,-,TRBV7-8,CASSLAYRETEAFF,TGTGCCAGCAGCTTAGCCTACAGGGAAACTGAAGCTTTCTTT
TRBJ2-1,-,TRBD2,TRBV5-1,CASSSRSGSGYNEQFF,TGCGCCAGCAGCTCCCGTAGCGGGAGCGGGTACAATGAGCAGTTCTTC
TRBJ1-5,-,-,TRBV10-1,CASMRQDSNQPQHF,TGCGCCAGCATGCGGCAAGATAGCAATCAGCCCCAGCATTTT